A few counts support the clone carrying this T cell receptor (beta chain). This entry comes from a study of T cells after yellow fever vaccination. Trimming removed 3 bases at V and 3 bases at J, with 9 bases between. The CDR3 runs 14 residues. Germline CDR1 and CDR2: PRHDT and FYEKMQ (reference sequence). TCRdb analysed the 5' RACE reads with MiXCR anew, one entry per CDR3 protein. The sample has about 240,000 distinct CDR3 sequences, about 3.7% seen once. The sequence derives from a man aged 18-30 years who received the YFV17D yellow fever vaccine. Here the sequenced sample was PBMCs, taken 15 days after the yellow fever booster vaccination. The chain carries TRBV13 and TRBJ1-3; D gene unclear. The chain's CDR3 is CASSFPSNGNTIYF. DNA of the CDR3: TGTGCCAGCAGCTTCCCGTCGAATGGAAACACCATATATTTT.